The next 4 T cell receptor beta chains were all read from a single sample in a study of blood T cells in healthy people across ages. Sample-barcoded 5' priming and a J-beta primer mix drove a second PCR of roughly 6 to 12 cycles. TCRdb passed the 5' RACE reads through MiXCR, listing each CDR3 protein once. This table has about 640,000 distinct CDR3 sequences, 58% appearing once. Sequenced: blood. The receptors originated from a man aged 55 to 70 in good health.

This rearrangement joins TRBV10-3 to TRBJ1-2; possibly TRBD1 for D (6 bases). CDR1 and CDR2 from the germline V gene are ENHRY and SYGVKD. The CDR3 extends over 14 amino acids. Trimming stripped 7 bases from V and 3 bases from J, with 15 bases between. DNA of the CDR3: TGTGCCATCACCCCTGACAGGTGGGACTATGGCTACACCTTC. It translates to CAITPDRWDYGYTF.

The V gene is TRBV20-1, the J gene TRBJ1-2; weak D call: TRBD1 (6 bases). CDR3 length: 13 amino acids. V was pared by 3 bases and J by 8 bases, with 16 bases between. Per germline, CDR1 DFQATT and CDR2 SNEGSKA (reference sequence). This chain's CDR3 is CSASPRRGAGYTF. The CDR3 nucleotides read TGCAGTGCTAGCCCCCGGCGGGGGGCAGGCTACACCTTC.

The V call is TRBV20-1, the J call TRBJ2-5; 12 nucleotides match TRBD2. The germline CDR1 and CDR2 sequences are DFQATT and SNEGSKA (reference sequence). The CDR3 is 15 residues long. With V trimmed by 5 bases and J by 6 bases, 10 bases remained unmatched. CDR3 in amino acids: CSAPSSGGAVQTQYF. The CDR3 nucleotides read TGCAGTGCTCCTTCTAGCGGGGGGGCCGTACAGACCCAGTACTTC.

DNA of the CDR3: TGTGCCAGCAGTTTATCCCAGGGTTCCTACAATGAGCAGTTCTTC. Translated: CASSLSQGSYNEQFF. The V and J genes are TRBV27 and TRBJ2-1; perhaps TRBD1 as D (5 bases). The CDR3 length is 15 residues. V was shortened by 0 bases and J by 1 base, with 7 bases between the two germline ends. Germline V lookup: CDR1 MNHEY, CDR2 SMNVEV (reference sequence).